The 3 T cell receptor beta chains reported below all come from one sample, sequenced in a study of Ad26.COV2.S vaccination and SARS-CoV-2 variants. Measured with immunoSEQ multiplex PCR; TCRdb has only the in-frame clones, and not every one. Of about 350,000 clones in the sample, just over 90% are singletons; the top ten hold 3% to 5%. The material was peripheral blood, obtained after recovery from COVID-19. The receptor source for this set is a human donor who had recovered from COVID-19.

The chain has TRBV5-1 and TRBJ1-1; 9 nucleotides match TRBD1. The germline V gene encodes CDR1 SGHRS and CDR2 YFSETQ. Trimming at V came to 3 bases and at J to 1 base, leaving 10 bases not matched to a gene. The CDR3 totals 17 residues. DNA of the CDR3: TGCGCCAGCAGCTCGTCCCGGGACAGGGAAAGGAACACTGAAGCTTTCTTT. Protein product: CASSSSRDRERNTEAFF.

The chain joins TRBV24-1 to TRBJ2-3; no clear D. The CDR3 contains 13 residues. Trimming removed 4 bases from V and 1 base from J, with 5 bases in between. Germline V lookup: CDR1 KGHDR, CDR2 SFDVKD. This chain's CDR3 is CATSDPRTDTQYF. The CDR3 DNA reads as TGTGCCACCAGTGACCCTCGCACAGATACGCAGTATTTT.

The gene calls are TRBV7-2 and TRBJ2-2; possible D gene TRBD1, 6 bases. The CDR3 covers 16 residues. The germline V gene has CDR1 SGHTA and CDR2 FQGNSA. V lost 0 bases, J lost 3 bases, and 11 bases lay in between. The CDR3, as DNA: TGTGCCAGCAGCTTAGCGCAGGGACAATACACCGGGGAGCTGTTTTTT. As protein: CASSLAQGQYTGELFF.